The T cell receptor (beta chain) described here comes from a study of cytomegalovirus exposure and HLA in healthy donors. Study-level information: Caucasian-associated ancestry cluster membership applied to about four fifths of several hundred genotyped donors. Findings of the study overall: TCR beta V- and J-gene trimming was later associated with a missense DCLRE1C variant. Researchers reported from a later analysis that most CMV-associated TCR beta chains appeared HLA-restricted. Most subjects' HLA-A and HLA-B alleles were reportedly predicted from TCR beta sequences.

PCR employed 60 Vbeta and 13 Jbeta primers. Clones were sequenced by immunoSEQ multiplex PCR, and TCRdb holds only the in-frame ones, with some missing. The data contain 170,000 or so clones, roughly 80% of them singletons. This CDR3 spans 14 amino acids. V dropped 1 base and J dropped 0 bases, with 5 bases sitting between them. CDR1 LGHNT and CDR2 FRNRAP come from the germline V gene. Notes on this clone: Its antigen is still unknown.

This receptor was taken from a boy aged 2-15 years in good health and CMV-seronegative. The rearrangement joins TRBV12-5 to TRBJ2-3; D is possibly TRBD2 (5 bases). The sequenced sample consisted of PBMCs. In DNA form, the CDR3 reads TGTGCTAGTGGTTTGGGCGGGAGCACAGATACGCAGTATTTT. Its protein product is CASGLGGSTDTQYF.